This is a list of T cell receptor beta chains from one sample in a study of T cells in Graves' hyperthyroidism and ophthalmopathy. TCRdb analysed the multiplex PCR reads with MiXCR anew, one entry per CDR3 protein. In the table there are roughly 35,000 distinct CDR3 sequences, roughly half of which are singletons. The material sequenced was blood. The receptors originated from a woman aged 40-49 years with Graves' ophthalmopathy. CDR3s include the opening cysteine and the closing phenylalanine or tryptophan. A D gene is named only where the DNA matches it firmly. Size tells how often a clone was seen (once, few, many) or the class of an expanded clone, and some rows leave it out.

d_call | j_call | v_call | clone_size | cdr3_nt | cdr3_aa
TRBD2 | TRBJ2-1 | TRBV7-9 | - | TGTGCCAGCAGCTTGCCTGGGGCTAGCGGGACCTCCTACAATGAGCAGTTCTTC | CASSLPGASGTSYNEQFF
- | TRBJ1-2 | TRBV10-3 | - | TGTGCCATCAGTGAATTCGGGACGCCACGCTACACCTTC | CAISEFGTPRYTF
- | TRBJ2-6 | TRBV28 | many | TGTGCCAGCAGTCCATGGGCGGGAATAGCCAACGTCCTGACTTTC | CASSPWAGIANVLTF
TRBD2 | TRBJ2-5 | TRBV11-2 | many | TGTGCCGGGGGGGGGGAAGAGACCCAGTACTTC | CAGGGEETQYF
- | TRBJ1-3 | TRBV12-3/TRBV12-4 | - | TGTGCCAGCCCTCTTATAGCCAAAAACACCATATATTTT | CASPLIAKNTIYF
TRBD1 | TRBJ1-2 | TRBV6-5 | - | TGTGCCAGCAGACGGGACAGGGGGAATGGCTACACCTTC | CASRRDRGNGYTF
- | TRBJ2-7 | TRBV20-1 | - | TGCAGTGCTAGTTTGGCGGATCGGAACACCGGGGAGCAGTACTTC | CSASLADRNTGEQYF
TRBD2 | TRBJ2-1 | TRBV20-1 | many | TGCAGTGCTAGCACTAGCGGGGCCAAATACAATGAGCAGTTCTTC | CSASTSGAKYNEQFF
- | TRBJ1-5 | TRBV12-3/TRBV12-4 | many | TGTGCCAGCACCCCGATGGCGGATAGCAATCAGCCCCAGCATTTT | CASTPMADSNQPQHF
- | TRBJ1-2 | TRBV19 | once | - | CASSILAGSYEQYFGPGYTF
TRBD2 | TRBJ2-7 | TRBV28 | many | TGTGCCAGCAGGCTCCCAGCGGGGAGCTCCTACGAGCAGTACTTC | CASRLPAGSSYEQYF
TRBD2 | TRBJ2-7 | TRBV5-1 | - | TGCGCCAGCAGCTTGCTGGGACTAGCTTACGAGCAGTACTTC | CASSLLGLAYEQYF
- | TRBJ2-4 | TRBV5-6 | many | TGTGCCAGCAGCTACAGGGCCCGAGCCAAAAACATTCAGTACTTC | CASSYRARAKNIQYF
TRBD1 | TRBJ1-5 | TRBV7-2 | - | TGTGCCAGCAGCCCGCACCGGGACAGGGCCGATCAGCCCCAGCATTTT | CASSPHRDRADQPQHF
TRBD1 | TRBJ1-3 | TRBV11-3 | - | TGTGCCAGCAGCTATCACGGGACAGGGGCGATCCACTCTGGAAACACCATATATTTT | CASSYHGTGAIHSGNTIYF
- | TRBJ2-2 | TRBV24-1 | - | TGTGCCACCAGTGATTTAGGAGTTGCGGCTAGCGGGGAGCTGTTTTTT | CATSDLGVAASGELFF
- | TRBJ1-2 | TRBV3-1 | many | TGTGCCAGCAGCCAAGATGCGACAGACTATGGCTACACCTTC | CASSQDATDYGYTF
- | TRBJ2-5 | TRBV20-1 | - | TGCAGTGCTCTCACCGGGACAACCCAAGAGACCCAGTACTTC | CSALTGTTQETQYF
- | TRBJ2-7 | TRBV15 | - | TGTGCCACCAGCAGACGCGGGACAGTCGTTACCGGGGAGCAGTACTTC | CATSRRGTVVTGEQYF